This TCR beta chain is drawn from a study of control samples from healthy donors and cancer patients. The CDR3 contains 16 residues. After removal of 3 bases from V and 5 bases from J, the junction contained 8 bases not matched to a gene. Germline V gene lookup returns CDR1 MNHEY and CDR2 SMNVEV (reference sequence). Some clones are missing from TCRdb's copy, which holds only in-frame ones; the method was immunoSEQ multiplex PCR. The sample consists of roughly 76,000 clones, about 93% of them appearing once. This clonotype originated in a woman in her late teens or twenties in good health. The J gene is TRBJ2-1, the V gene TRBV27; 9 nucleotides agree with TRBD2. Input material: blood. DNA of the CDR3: TGTGCCAGCAGTTTTCGGCTAGCGGGGTACAACAATGAGCAGTTCTTC. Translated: CASSFRLAGYNNEQFF.